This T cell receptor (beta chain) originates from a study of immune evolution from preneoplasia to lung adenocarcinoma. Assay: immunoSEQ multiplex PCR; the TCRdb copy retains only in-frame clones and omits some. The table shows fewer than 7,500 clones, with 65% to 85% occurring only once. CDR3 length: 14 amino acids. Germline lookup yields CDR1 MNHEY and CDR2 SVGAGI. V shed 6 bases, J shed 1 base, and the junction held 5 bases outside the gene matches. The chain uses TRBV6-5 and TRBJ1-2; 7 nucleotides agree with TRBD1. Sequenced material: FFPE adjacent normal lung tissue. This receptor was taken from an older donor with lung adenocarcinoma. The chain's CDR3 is CASRYQGDNYGYTF. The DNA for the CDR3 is TGTGCCAGCAGATACCAGGGGGATAACTATGGCTACACCTTC.